These T cell receptor beta chains were read from a single sample in a study of T cell responses to AZD1222 COVID-19 vaccine. TCRdb keeps only in-frame clones here, not all; method: immunoSEQ multiplex PCR. The sample shows some 130,000 clones, roughly 90% of them seen only once. This specimen was peripheral blood, taken on day 0 of AZD1222 vaccination. The source of these receptors is an adult in good health. CDR3s include the opening cysteine and the closing phenylalanine or tryptophan. D genes are given only for firm matches. Expanded clones are given a class, and other clones once, few, many or no size at all.

TRBV19	NA	NA	TRBJ1-3	CASSMRFAGYGNTIYF	TGTGCCAGTAGTATGAGATTTGCAGGGTATGGAAACACCATATATTTT
TRBV7-8	TRBD1	NA	TRBJ1-1	CASSLGYRGRMNTEAFF	TGTGCCAGCAGCTTAGGTTACAGGGGGCGCATGAACACTGAAGCTTTCTTT
TRBV18	NA	once	TRBJ1-4	CASSPPGVGPNEKLFF	TGTGCCAGCTCACCACCGGGTGTAGGCCCTAATGAAAAACTGTTTTTT
TRBV9	NA	NA	TRBJ1-5	CASSVGSNQPQHF	TGTGCCAGCAGCGTAGGCAGTAATCAGCCCCAGCATTTT
TRBV11-2	NA	NA	TRBJ2-3	CASSFSGVQGDTQYF	TGTGCCAGCAGCTTTTCCGGGGTCCAGGGGGATACGCAGTATTTT
TRBV29-1	TRBD1	NA	TRBJ1-2	CSDRTGGSGYTF	TGCAGCGACCGGACAGGGGGCTCTGGCTACACCTTC
TRBV13	NA	NA	TRBJ2-3	CASRYRTASTDTQYF	TGTGCCAGCAGGTATAGGACGGCTAGCACAGATACGCAGTATTTT
TRBV6-5	NA	NA	TRBJ2-5	CASSRMKETQYF	TGTGCCAGCAGCCGGATGAAAGAGACCCAGTACTTC
TRBV19	NA	NA	TRBJ1-2	CASRSAVWGANYGYTF	TGTGCCAGTAGATCGGCGGTGTGGGGGGCGAACTATGGCTACACCTTC
TRBV20-1	NA	NA	TRBJ1-5	CSASSGTGNQPQHF	TGCAGTGCTAGTTCCGGGACGGGGAATCAGCCCCAGCATTTT
TRBV18	NA	once	TRBJ2-5	CASSPLDGETQYF	TGTGCCAGCTCACCCCTGGACGGCGAGACCCAGTACTTC
TRBV12-3/TRBV12-4	NA	NA	TRBJ1-1	CASSYRIITEAFF	TGTGCCAGCAGTTACAGGATTATCACTGAAGCTTTCTTT
TRBV3-1/TRBV3-2	NA	NA	TRBJ1-2	CASSHRDGHGYTF	TGTGCCAGCAGCCACCGGGACGGACATGGCTACACCTTC